This section outlines one TCR beta chain sequence together with its context. Its matching antigen is unknown. This sample stems from a study of T cell responses to AZD1222 COVID-19 vaccine. Sequencing was performed with immunoSEQ multiplex PCR; in TCRdb, only in-frame clones are kept and a portion is missing. The repertoire consists of about 120,000 clones, with about nine tenths occurring once and the leading ten covering around 8.2%. Study observations and caveats: In a largely white British group with more females than males, clonal diversity was possibly underestimated. Baseline serostatus was positive in only a handful of AZD1222 recipients.

CDR1 and CDR2 (germline): MNHEY, SMNVEV (reference sequence). This CDR3 spans 13 amino acids. Trimming removed 3 bases from V and 5 bases from J, with 10 bases in between. The sample in question was peripheral blood, obtained 28 days after the second AZD1222 dose. This clonotype was sampled from an adult who received the AZD1222 COVID-19 vaccine. The chain employs TRBV27 and TRBJ2-5; D remains unclear. CDR3 sequence reads: CASSFGVYETQYF. DNA of the CDR3: TGTGCCAGCAGTTTTGGAGTTTACGAGACCCAGTACTTC.